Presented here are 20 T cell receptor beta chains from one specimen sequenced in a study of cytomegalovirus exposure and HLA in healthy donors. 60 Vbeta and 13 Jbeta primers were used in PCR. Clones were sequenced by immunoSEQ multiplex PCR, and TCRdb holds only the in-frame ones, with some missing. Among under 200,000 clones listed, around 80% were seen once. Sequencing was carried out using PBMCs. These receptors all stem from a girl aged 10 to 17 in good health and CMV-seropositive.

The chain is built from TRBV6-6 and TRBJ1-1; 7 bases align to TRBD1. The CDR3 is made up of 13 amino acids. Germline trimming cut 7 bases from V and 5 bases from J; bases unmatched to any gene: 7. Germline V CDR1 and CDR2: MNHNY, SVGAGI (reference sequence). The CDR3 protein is CASIKQGYTEAFF. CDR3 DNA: TGTGCCAGCATTAAACAGGGGTATACTGAAGCTTTCTTT.

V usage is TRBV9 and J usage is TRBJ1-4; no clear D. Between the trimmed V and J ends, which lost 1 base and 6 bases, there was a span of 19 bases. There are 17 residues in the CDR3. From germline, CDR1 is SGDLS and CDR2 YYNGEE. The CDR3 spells CASSVLDGRAHHEKLFF. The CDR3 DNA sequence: TGTGCCAGCAGCGTACTGGACGGGAGGGCCCACCATGAAAAACTGTTTTTT. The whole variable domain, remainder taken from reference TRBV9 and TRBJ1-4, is DSGVTQTPKHLITATGQRVTLRCSPRSGDLSVYWYQQSLDQGLQFLIQYYNGEERAKGNILERFSAQQFPDLHSELNLSSLELGDSALYFCASSVLDGRAHHEKLFFGSGTQLSVL.

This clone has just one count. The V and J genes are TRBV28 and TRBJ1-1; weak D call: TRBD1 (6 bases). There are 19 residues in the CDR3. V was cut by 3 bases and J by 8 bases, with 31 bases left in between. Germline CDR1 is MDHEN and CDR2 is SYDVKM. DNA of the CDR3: TGTGCCAGCAGTTTGGGGGCTTGGGCCGTTCTAGGCGTCGTCCCCGAAGCTTTCTTT. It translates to CASSLGAWAVLGVVPEAFF.

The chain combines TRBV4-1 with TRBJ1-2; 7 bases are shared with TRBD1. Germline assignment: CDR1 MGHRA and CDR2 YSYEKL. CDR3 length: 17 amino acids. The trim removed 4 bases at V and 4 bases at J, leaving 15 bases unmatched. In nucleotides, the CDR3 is TGCGCCAGCAGCCTAACAGCCCTACAGGGGAAGGGCTATGGCTACACCTTC. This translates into CASSLTALQGKGYGYTF.

DNA of the CDR3: TGCAGCGTTGCGGTGTTTTCGCAGGGCGGTGGCGTGAACACTGAAGCTTTCTTT. Protein product: CSVAVFSQGGGVNTEAFF. The chain has TRBV29-1 and TRBJ1-1; tentatively, D is TRBD1 (5 bases). There are 18 residues in the CDR3. V shed 4 bases and J shed 0 bases, with 24 bases lying between them. Germline V lookup: CDR1 SQVTM, CDR2 ANQGSEA.

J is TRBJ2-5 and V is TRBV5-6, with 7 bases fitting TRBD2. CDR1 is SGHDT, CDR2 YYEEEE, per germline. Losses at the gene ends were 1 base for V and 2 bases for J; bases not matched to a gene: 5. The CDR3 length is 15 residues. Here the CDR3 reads CASSLFSGLQETQYF. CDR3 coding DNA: TGTGCCAGCAGCTTGTTTAGCGGGCTTCAAGAGACCCAGTACTTC.

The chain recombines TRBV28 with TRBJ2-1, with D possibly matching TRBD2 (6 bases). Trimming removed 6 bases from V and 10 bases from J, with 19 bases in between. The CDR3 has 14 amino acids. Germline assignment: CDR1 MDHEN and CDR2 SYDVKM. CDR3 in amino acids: CASSTSGWGTEQFF. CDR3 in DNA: TGTGCCAGCAGCACCAGCGGGTGGGGGACGGAGCAGTTCTTC.

This CDR3 is CASGLGGGAGYEQYF. The CDR3 DNA sequence: TGTGCCAGCGGTCTCGGCGGAGGCGCCGGCTACGAGCAGTACTTC. The gene calls are TRBV5-5 and TRBJ2-7, with D possibly TRBD2 on 5 matching bases. Germline-derived CDR1 and CDR2 are SGHKS and YYEKEE (reference sequence). CDR3 length: 15 amino acids. V lost 7 bases, J lost 3 bases, and 20 bases lay in between.

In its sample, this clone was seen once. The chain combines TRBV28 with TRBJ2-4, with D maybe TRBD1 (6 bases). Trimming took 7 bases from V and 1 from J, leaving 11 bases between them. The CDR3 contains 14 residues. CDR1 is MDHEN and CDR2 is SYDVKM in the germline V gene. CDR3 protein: CASTGTYAKNIQYF. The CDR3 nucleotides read TGTGCCAGCACCGGGACATATGCCAAAAACATTCAGTACTTC.

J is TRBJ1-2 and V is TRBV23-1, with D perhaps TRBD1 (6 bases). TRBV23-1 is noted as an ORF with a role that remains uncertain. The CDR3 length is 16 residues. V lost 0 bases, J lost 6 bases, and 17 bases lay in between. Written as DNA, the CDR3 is TGCGCCAGCAGTCAATCGATCGGGGGGGCGCCGAATGGCTACACCTTC. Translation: CASSQSIGGAPNGYTF.

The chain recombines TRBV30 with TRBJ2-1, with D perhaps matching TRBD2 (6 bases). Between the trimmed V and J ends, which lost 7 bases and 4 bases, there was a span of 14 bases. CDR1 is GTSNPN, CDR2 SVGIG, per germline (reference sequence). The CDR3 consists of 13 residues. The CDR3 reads CASLFGSYNEQFF. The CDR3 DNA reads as TGTGCCTCCCTTTTCGGGAGTTACAATGAGCAGTTCTTC. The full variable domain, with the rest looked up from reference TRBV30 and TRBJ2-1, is SQTIHQWPATLVQPVGSPLSLECTVEGTSNPNLYWYRQAAGRGLQLLFYSVGIGQISSEVPQNLSASRPQDRQFILSSKKLLLSDSGFYLCASLFGSYNEQFFGPGTRLTVL.

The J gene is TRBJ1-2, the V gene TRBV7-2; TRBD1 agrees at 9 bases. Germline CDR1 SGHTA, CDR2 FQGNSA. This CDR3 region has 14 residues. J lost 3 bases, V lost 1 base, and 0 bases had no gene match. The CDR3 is CASSLGQGDYGYTF. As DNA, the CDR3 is TGTGCCAGCAGCTTAGGACAGGGGGACTATGGCTACACCTTC.

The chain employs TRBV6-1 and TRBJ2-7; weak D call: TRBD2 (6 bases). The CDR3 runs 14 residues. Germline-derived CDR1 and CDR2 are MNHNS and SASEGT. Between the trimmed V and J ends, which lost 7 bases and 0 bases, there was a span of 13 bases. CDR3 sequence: CASTNRLDSYEQYF. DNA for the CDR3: TGTGCCAGCACCAACCGACTAGACTCCTACGAGCAGTACTTC.

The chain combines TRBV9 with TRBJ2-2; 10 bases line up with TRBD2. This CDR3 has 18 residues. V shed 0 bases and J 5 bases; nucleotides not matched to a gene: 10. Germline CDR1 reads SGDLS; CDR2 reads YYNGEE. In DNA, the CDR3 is TGTGCCAGCAGCGTAGGGGGGGGGCTAGCGGGAGATACCGGGGAGCTGTTTTTT. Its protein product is CASSVGGGLAGDTGELFF.

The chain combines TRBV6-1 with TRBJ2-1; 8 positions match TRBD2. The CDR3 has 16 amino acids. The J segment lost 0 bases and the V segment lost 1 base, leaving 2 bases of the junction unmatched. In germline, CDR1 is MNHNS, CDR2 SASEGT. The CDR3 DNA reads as TGTGCCAGCAGTGAAGGGGCGGGGGGCTCCTACAATGAGCAGTTCTTC. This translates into CASSEGAGGSYNEQFF.

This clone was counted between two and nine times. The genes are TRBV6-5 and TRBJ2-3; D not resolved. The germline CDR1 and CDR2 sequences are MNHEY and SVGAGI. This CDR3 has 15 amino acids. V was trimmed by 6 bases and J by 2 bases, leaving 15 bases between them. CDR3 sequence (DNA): TGTGCCAGCAGCCCTCTACGCTGGGCCACAGATACGCAGTATTTT. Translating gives CASSPLRWATDTQYF.

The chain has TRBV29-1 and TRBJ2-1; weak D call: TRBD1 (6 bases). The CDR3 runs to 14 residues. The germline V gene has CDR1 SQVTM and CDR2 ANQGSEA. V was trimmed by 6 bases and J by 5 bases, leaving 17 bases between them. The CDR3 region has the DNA TGCAGCGTCTCAGGGGCCTCTGGCCACAATGAGCAGTTCTTC. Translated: CSVSGASGHNEQFF.

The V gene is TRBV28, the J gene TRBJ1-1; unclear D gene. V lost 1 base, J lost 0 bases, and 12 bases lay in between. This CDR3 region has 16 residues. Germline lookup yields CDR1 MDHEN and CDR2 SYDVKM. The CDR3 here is CASSLLAEGLNTEAFF. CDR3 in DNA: TGTGCCAGCAGTTTATTAGCGGAGGGTTTGAACACTGAAGCTTTCTTT.

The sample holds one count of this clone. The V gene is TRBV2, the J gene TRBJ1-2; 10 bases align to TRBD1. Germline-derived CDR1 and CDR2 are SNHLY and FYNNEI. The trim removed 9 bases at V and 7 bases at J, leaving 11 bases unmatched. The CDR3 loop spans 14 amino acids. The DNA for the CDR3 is TGTGCCAGTGGAGGGGGACAGGGGTACGGTGGCTACACCTTC. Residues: CASGGGQGYGGYTF.

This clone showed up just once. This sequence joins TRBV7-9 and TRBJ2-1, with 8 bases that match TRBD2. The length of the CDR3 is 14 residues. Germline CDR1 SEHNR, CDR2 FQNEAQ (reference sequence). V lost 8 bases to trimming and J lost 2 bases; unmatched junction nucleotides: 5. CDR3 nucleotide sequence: TGTGCCAGCCCGGGGGGGGAGCCCTACAATGAGCAGTTCTTC. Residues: CASPGGEPYNEQFF.